This paragraph reports one TCR beta chain. As processed by the authors: Estimation of nucleated cell counts was performed using reference gene primer amplification. Clones were read by immunoSEQ multiplex PCR, and TCRdb kept only the in-frame ones, dropping some. V and J calls and clone size follow that table, whereas D and trimming were derived from the DNA. This table has roughly 120,000 clones, about 88% appearing once. The data are from a study of blood T cell repertoires in COVID-19. The ends lost 0 bases at V and 4 bases at J; junction bases unmatched: 8. Germline CDR1 reads MGHRA; CDR2 reads YSYEKL. The CDR3 consists of 16 residues. A Seattle source enrolled patients during active infection and followed them longitudinally.

This clonotype was obtained from a man in his fifties or sixties with COVID-19, enrolled during active disease. Sequencing was carried out using peripheral blood. V gene TRBV4-1 combines with J gene TRBJ1-2; 7 nucleotides match TRBD1. As DNA, the CDR3 is TGCGCCAGCAGCCAAGAAGGAGGGGGCAAGGGCTATGGCTACACCTTC. As protein: CASSQEGGGKGYGYTF.